The clone carrying this T cell receptor beta chain was found many times. As yet, its antigen is unknown. These data come from a study of metastatic and nonmetastatic thyroid tumors. Study-level information: For malignant and benign thyroid patients, tumor or nodule tissue and blood were the sources whose repertoires were compared.

The CDR3 covers 13 residues. The germline CDR1 and CDR2 sequences are KGHSH and LQKENI. The V and J ends lost 2 bases and 3 bases respectively, with 7 bases between them. Study-wide points: A significant increase in TCR beta diversity was reportedly seen in malignant thyroid tumors relative to benign nodules, in blood and tumor.

Every patient was untreated before thyroid surgery. Per the original methods: What underpinned the distant-metastasis classifier for papillary thyroid cancer was the set of CDR3 differences across clinicopathological groups. TCRdb ran MiXCR on the PCR reads. These V and J calls derive from TCRdb rather than the authors' analysis. Of roughly 36,000 clones in the sample, 25% to 30% were seen once. V gene TRBV18 combines with J gene TRBJ1-2; D is ambiguous. The receptor comes from a female donor with papillary thyroid cancer or a benign thyroid nodule (not recorded which). Some clones in this sample may be carry-over from other donors' samples. Sequenced material: blood. In nucleotides, the CDR3 is TGTGCCAGCTCACCAGAGGGTGACTATGGCTACACCTTC. This encodes CASSPEGDYGYTF.